The rows below give T cell receptor beta chains drawn from one sample of a study of T cell clusters in autoimmune cytopenias. TCRdb re-analyzed the multiplex PCR reads; it lists each CDR3 protein once, without DNA. The sample table sets out 6,500 to 10,000 distinct CDR3 sequences. Specimen: peripheral blood. The origin of the receptors is a human donor with an autoimmune cytopenia or autoimmune hepatitis (not recorded which). CDR3s include the opening cysteine and the closing phenylalanine or tryptophan. Some rows mark clone size as missing; the rest say once, few, many or name a class of expanded clone.

V: TRBV10-3
size: -
J: TRBJ2-5
CDR3: CAISESWETQYF

V: TRBV20-1
size: -
J: TRBJ2-3
CDR3: CSARLAGGRTDTQYF

V: TRBV18
size: -
J: TRBJ1-1
CDR3: CASSLTGQNTEAFF

V: TRBV12-3/TRBV12-4
size: -
J: TRBJ2-3
CDR3: CASSDFRDTQYF

V: TRBV7-2
size: -
J: TRBJ2-7
CDR3: CASSSRQGRSYEQYF

V: TRBV18
size: -
J: TRBJ2-3
CDR3: CASSRDAWTGPNTDTQYF

V: TRBV5-5
size: -
J: TRBJ1-2
CDR3: CASSFAGGDYGYTF

V: TRBV5-4
size: -
J: TRBJ1-2
CDR3: CASSSPDRRVAGYTF

V: TRBV19
size: medium-sized
J: TRBJ2-3
CDR3: CASSIPGLTQYF

V: TRBV6-6
size: -
J: TRBJ2-1
CDR3: CASTPLESNEQFF

V: TRBV18
size: medium-sized
J: TRBJ2-7
CDR3: CASSPQPRGKYEQYF

V: TRBV7-2
size: -
J: TRBJ2-3
CDR3: CASSLIRLLDTQYF

V: TRBV20-1
size: -
J: TRBJ1-1
CDR3: CSARDPGTYKGDTEAFF

V: TRBV6-5
size: -
J: TRBJ2-7
CDR3: CASSPRPGRGTYEQYF

V: TRBV12-3/TRBV12-4
size: -
J: TRBJ1-5
CDR3: CASGLQGSNQPQHF

V: TRBV5-1
size: -
J: TRBJ2-3
CDR3: CASSLGRGSTDTQYF

V: TRBV7-6
size: medium-sized
J: TRBJ1-3
CDR3: CASSPELSSGNTIYF

V: TRBV12-3/TRBV12-4
size: medium-sized
J: TRBJ2-1
CDR3: CASSHPLGRTESSYNEQFF